Below, 18 T cell receptor beta chains from the same sample are listed, as sequenced in a study of early T cells in non-severe SARS-CoV-2 infection. TCRdb reprocessed the 5' RACE reads with MiXCR, giving one entry per CDR3 protein. The sample records about 66,000 distinct CDR3 sequences, approximately 8.3% being singletons. The material sequenced was whole blood. All receptors derive from an adult who was a healthcare worker with PCR-confirmed SARS-CoV-2 infection or an uninfected control (not recorded which).

V usage is TRBV30 and J usage is TRBJ2-5; TRBD1 matches 7 bases. The CDR3 spans 13 residues. With 2 bases clipped from V and 5 bases from J, the junction kept 5 bases outside the gene matches. Looked up from germline, CDR1 is GTSNPN and CDR2 is SVGIG (reference sequence). The CDR3 sequence: CAWSRQGLETQYF. CDR3 coding DNA: TGTGCCTGGAGTCGACAGGGCCTGGAGACCCAGTACTTC.

V gene TRBV6-5 combines with J gene TRBJ2-7; the match to TRBD1 covers 7 bases. Germline-derived CDR1 and CDR2 are MNHEY and SVGAGI. The CDR3 loop spans 14 amino acids. The J segment lost 4 bases and the V segment lost 6 bases, leaving 9 bases of the junction unmatched. The CDR3 coding sequence is TGTGCCAGCAGCCCCCGACAGGGAGAATACGAGCAGTACTTC. Protein sequence: CASSPRQGEYEQYF.

The chain uses TRBV6-1 and TRBJ2-6, with D unresolved. The CDR3 runs 14 residues. CDR1 MNHNS and CDR2 SASEGT come from the germline V gene. Trimming stripped 2 bases from V and 2 bases from J, with 4 bases between. The CDR3 region is CASSELAGANVLTF. CDR3 sequence (DNA): TGTGCCAGCAGTGAACTAGCTGGGGCCAACGTCCTGACTTTC.

At least ten counts were recorded for this clonotype. The J gene is TRBJ1-5, the V gene TRBV20-1; D gene unclear. The V end was cut by 0 bases, the J end by 1 base, with 10 bases between. This CDR3 is 15 amino acids long. The germline V gene has CDR1 DFQATT and CDR2 SNEGSKA (reference sequence). The CDR3 nucleotides are TGCAGTGCTAGAGATGGGGTAGTGAGCAATCAGCCCCAGCATTTT. Residues: CSARDGVVSNQPQHF.

At least ten counts were recorded for this clonotype. The chain has TRBV6-2 or TRBV6-3 and TRBJ2-2; D may be TRBD2 (6 bases). V was cut by 5 bases and J by 6 bases, with 16 bases left in between. The CDR3 is made up of 15 amino acids. CDR1 MNHEY and CDR2 SVGEGT come from the germline V gene. CDR3 residues: CASSTFGGDSGELFF. For the CDR3, the DNA is TGTGCCAGCAGTACGTTTGGCGGGGATTCCGGGGAGCTGTTTTTT.

This clonotype has ten or more counts. This rearrangement joins TRBV2 to TRBJ2-1; the match to TRBD2 covers 9 bases. This CDR3 is 13 amino acids long. CDR1 and CDR2 (germline): SNHLY, FYNNEI. The J segment lost 15 bases and the V segment lost 0 bases, leaving 6 bases of the junction unmatched. The CDR3 spells CASSEADGLALFF. The CDR3 DNA is TGTGCCAGCAGTGAAGCGGATGGACTAGCGTTGTTCTTC. The full variable domain, rest sourced from reference TRBV2 and TRBJ2-1, is EPEVTQTPSHQVTQMGQEVILRCVPISNHLYFYWYRQILGQKVEFLVSFYNNEISEKSEIFDDQFSVERPDGSNFTLKIRSTKLEDSAMYFCASSEADGLALFFGPGTRLTVL.

This clonotype was seen a handful of times. CDR3 sequence reads: CASSSGTAIQETQYF. CDR3 nucleotide sequence: TGCGCCAGCAGCTCCGGGACAGCGATACAAGAGACCCAGTACTTC. The V gene is TRBV5-1, the J gene TRBJ2-5; 7 bases map to TRBD1. V lost 3 bases, J lost 2 bases, and 7 bases stayed unmatched. Germline V lookup: CDR1 SGHRS, CDR2 YFSETQ. CDR3 size: 15 residues.

There are many counts of this clonotype. The chain employs TRBV7-6 and TRBJ2-1, with 7 nucleotides matching TRBD2. Germline trimming cut 3 bases from V and 2 bases from J; bases unmatched to any gene: 4. Germline CDR1 reads SGHVS; CDR2 reads FNYEAQ. The CDR3 has 15 residues. The CDR3 loop is CASSLYAGAYNEQFF. The CDR3 DNA reads as TGTGCCAGCAGCTTGTACGCGGGAGCCTACAATGAGCAGTTCTTC.

There are a few counts of this clonotype. This chain links TRBV10-2 with TRBJ1-3, with D unresolved. Germline assignment: CDR1 WSHSY and CDR2 SAAADI. The V end lost 3 bases, the J end lost 2 bases, and 8 bases lay between the germline ends. This CDR3 is built from 14 residues. The CDR3 DNA is TGCGCCAGCAGTGACCGGGGAACTGGAAACACCATATATTTT. This gives the protein CASSDRGTGNTIYF.

The rearrangement joins TRBV3-1 to TRBJ1-3, with a weak D call TRBD1 (6 bases). The CDR3 has 15 residues. Between the trimmed V and J ends, which lost 1 base and 4 bases, there was a span of 11 bases. Germline CDR1 LGHDT, CDR2 YNNKEL (reference sequence). Here the CDR3 DNA reads TGTGCCAGCAGCCAAGGGGGGGGCCCGGGAAACACCATATATTTT. It yields the protein CASSQGGGPGNTIYF.

This clonotype was counted ten times or more. The chain carries TRBV5-1 and TRBJ1-5, with D perhaps matching TRBD1 (6 bases). Trimming stripped 2 bases from V and 4 bases from J, with 10 bases between. The germline V gene encodes CDR1 SGHRS and CDR2 YFSETQ. The CDR3 loop spans 14 amino acids. The CDR3: CASSLDQGNQPQHF. The DNA for the CDR3 is TGCGCCAGCAGCTTAGATCAGGGGAATCAGCCCCAGCATTTT.

The rearrangement uses TRBV7-9 and TRBJ2-4; D gene unclear. Germline values: CDR1 SEHNR, CDR2 FQNEAQ (reference sequence). The CDR3 contains 18 residues. Trimming pared 5 bases from V and 0 bases from J, leaving 20 bases between. CDR3 region: CASSPSETHPIAKNIQYF. CDR3 in DNA: TGTGCCAGCAGCCCGTCCGAGACTCATCCGATAGCCAAAAACATTCAGTACTTC.

This clonotype was detected ten times or more. The chain recombines TRBV5-5 with TRBJ2-1, with TRBD2 matching over 10 bases. Germline-derived CDR1 and CDR2 are SGHKS and YYEKEE (reference sequence). With 1 base clipped from V and 9 bases from J, the junction kept 7 bases outside the gene matches. The CDR3 is 15 amino acids. CDR3 sequence (DNA): TGTGCCAGCAGCTTGTGGTCCTTAGCGGGAGGTGAGCAGTTCTTC. Protein sequence: CASSLWSLAGGEQFF.

There are a few counts of this clonotype. This sequence joins TRBV6-5 and TRBJ2-1, with 9 bases that match TRBD1. Germline V gene lookup returns CDR1 MNHEY and CDR2 SVGAGI. The CDR3 is 15 amino acids. The trim removed 5 bases at V and 6 bases at J, leaving 8 bases unmatched. The CDR3 sequence: CASSLRDREFNEQFF. CDR3 bases: TGTGCCAGCAGTCTTCGGGACAGGGAGTTCAATGAGCAGTTCTTC.

About this clonotype itself: The junction does not match germline at one end; this may be a read error. The chain is built from TRBV5-4 and TRBJ2-3; 7 nucleotides agree with TRBD2. The CDR3 is 15 residues long. CDR1 and CDR2 from the germline V gene are SGHNT and YYREEE (reference sequence). Here the CDR3 DNA reads TGTGCCAGCAGCTTGGCGGGAGGACCCACAAATACGCAGTATTTT. Protein product: CASSLAGGPTNTQYF.

V and J are TRBV27 and TRBJ1-2; unclear D gene. The CDR3 totals 15 residues. With 0 bases removed from V and 4 bases from J, the gap between germline ends came to 12 bases. Germline values: CDR1 MNHEY, CDR2 SMNVEV (reference sequence). The CDR3 nucleotides are TGTGCCAGCAGTTTATCGAATCGGCAGCCCTATGGCTACACCTTC. Protein product: CASSLSNRQPYGYTF.

The V and J genes are TRBV10-3 and TRBJ2-5; D call uncertain. Between the trimmed V and J ends, which lost 2 bases and 2 bases, there was a span of 9 bases. This CDR3 has 14 amino acids. Germline V gives CDR1 ENHRY, CDR2 SYGVKD. CDR3 nucleotide sequence: TGTGCCATCAGTGAGAGTGGGATTCAAGAGACCCAGTACTTC. Protein: CAISESGIQETQYF.

This clonotype was counted only a few times. The chain joins TRBV4-2 to TRBJ2-2; D is tentatively TRBD1 or TRBD2 (7 bases each). V gave up 3 bases and J gave up 4 bases, with 15 bases separating them. The length of the CDR3 is 16 residues. In germline, CDR1 is LGHNA, CDR2 YNFKEQ. Here the CDR3 reads CASSQAAGQTTGELFF. CDR3 nucleotides: TGTGCCAGCAGCCAGGCAGCGGGACAGACCACCGGGGAGCTGTTTTTT.